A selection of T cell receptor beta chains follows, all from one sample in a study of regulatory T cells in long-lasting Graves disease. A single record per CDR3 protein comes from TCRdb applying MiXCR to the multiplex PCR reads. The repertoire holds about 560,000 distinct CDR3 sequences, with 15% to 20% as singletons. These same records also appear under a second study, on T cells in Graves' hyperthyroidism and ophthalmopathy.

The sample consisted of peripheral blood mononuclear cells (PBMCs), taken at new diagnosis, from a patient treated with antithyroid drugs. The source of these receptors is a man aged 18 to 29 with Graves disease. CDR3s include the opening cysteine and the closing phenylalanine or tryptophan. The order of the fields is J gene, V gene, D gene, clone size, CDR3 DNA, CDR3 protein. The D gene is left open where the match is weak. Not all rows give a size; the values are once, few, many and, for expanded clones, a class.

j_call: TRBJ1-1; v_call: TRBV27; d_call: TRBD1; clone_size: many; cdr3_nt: TGTGCCAGCAGCTTAAACAGGGGTGACACTGAAGCTTTCTTT; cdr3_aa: CASSLNRGDTEAFF
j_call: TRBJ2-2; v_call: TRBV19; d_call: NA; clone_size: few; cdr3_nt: TGTGCCAGTAGTCGCAGGATTGGGGAGCTGTTTTTT; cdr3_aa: CASSRRIGELFF
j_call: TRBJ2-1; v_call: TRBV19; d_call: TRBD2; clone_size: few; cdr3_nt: TGTGCCAGTAAGCCGGGACTAGCGGATCTGTATGAGCAGTTCTTC; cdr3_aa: CASKPGLADLYEQFF
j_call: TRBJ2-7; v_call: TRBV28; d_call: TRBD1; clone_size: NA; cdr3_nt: TGTGCCAGCAGTCCTCCCGAAGCAGGGGGCTCTTTGGACGAGCAGTACTTC; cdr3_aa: CASSPPEAGGSLDEQYF
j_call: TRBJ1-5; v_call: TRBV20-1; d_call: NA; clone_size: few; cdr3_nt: TGCAGTGCTACGACAGGAGGGAATAGCAATCAGCCCCAGCATTTT; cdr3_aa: CSATTGGNSNQPQHF
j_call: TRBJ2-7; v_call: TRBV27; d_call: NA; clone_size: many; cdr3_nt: TGTGCCAGCAGGCCCCAGCTGGGACCCCAAGGTCCCTACGAGCAGTACTTC; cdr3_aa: CASRPQLGPQGPYEQYF
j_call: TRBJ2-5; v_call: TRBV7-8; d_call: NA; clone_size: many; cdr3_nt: TGTGCCAGCACTACGGGGGCGGGAGCCCAAGAGACCCAGTACTTC; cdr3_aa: CASTTGAGAQETQYF
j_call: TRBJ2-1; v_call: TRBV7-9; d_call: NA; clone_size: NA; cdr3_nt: TGTGCCAGCAGCGCGACCATGGGGGCCCCTCGAAATGAGCAGTTCTTC; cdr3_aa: CASSATMGAPRNEQFF
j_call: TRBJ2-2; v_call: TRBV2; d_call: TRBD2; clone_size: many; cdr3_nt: TGTGCCAGCAGTGGACTAGCGGGAGAAAGAAACACCGGGGAGCTGTTTTTT; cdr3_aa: CASSGLAGERNTGELFF
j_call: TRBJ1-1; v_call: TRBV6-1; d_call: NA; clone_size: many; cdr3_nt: TGTGCCAGCAGTGAAGCGCTTCTGCAGGGAGCGGTGAACACTGAAGCTTTCTTT; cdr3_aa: CASSEALLQGAVNTEAFF
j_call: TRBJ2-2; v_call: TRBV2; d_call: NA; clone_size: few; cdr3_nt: TGTGCCAGCAGTGCTACACTTTTGGGGGAGACCGGGGAGCTGTTTTTT; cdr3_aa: CASSATLLGETGELFF
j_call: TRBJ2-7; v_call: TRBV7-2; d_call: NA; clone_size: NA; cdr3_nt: TGTGCCAGCAGCTTAGGTCGAGGGTCGGTACACCCCTACGAGCAGTACTTC; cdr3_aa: CASSLGRGSVHPYEQYF
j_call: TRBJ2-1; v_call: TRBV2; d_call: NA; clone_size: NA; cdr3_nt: TGTGCCAGCATCCAGATGGGGTTCCAATCCACCAATGAGCAGTTCTTC; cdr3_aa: CASIQMGFQSTNEQFF
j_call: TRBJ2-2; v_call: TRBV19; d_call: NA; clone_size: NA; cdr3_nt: TGTGCCAGTAGGCTAGGTACGAACACCGGGGAGCTGTTTTTT; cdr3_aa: CASRLGTNTGELFF
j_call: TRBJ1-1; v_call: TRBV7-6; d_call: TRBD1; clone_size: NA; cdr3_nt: TGTGCCAGCAGCTTAGTGGACAGGGATGAGAACACTGAAGCTTTCTTT; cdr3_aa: CASSLVDRDENTEAFF
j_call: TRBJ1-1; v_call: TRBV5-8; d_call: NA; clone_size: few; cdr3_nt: TGTGCCAGCAGCTTGGACGGCGGGCCCCGGAACACTGAAGCTTTCTTT; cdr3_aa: CASSLDGGPRNTEAFF
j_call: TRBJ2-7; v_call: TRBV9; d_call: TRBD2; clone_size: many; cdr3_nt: TGTGCCAGCAGCAGGGGACTAGCGGAACCTTACGAGCAGTACTTC; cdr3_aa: CASSRGLAEPYEQYF
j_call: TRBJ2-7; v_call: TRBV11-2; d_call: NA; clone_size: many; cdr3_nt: TGTGCCAGCAGCTCTAACGGGGAGACCGACTACGAGCAGTACTTC; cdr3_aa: CASSSNGETDYEQYF
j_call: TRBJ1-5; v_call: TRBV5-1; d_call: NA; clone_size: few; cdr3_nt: TGCGCCAGCAGCCTTGGTGATTTCCAGGGGAATCAGCCCCAGCATTTT; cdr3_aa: CASSLGDFQGNQPQHF
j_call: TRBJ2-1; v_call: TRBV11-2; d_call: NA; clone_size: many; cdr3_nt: TGTGCCAGCAGCTTACGGGAGTCCTACAATGAGCAGTTCTTC; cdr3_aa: CASSLRESYNEQFF
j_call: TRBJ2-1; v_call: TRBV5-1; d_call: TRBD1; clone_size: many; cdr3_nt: TGTGCCAGCAGCTTGGTGGCAGGGGGAGACAATGAGCAGTTCTTC; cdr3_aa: CASSLVAGGDNEQFF
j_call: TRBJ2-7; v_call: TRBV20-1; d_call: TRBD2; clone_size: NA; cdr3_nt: TGCAGTGCTAGAGCCCTGGGACTAGCGGGAGGGAGGTCCTACGAGCAGTACTTC; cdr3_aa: CSARALGLAGGRSYEQYF
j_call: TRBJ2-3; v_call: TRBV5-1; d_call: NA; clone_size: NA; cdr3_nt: TGCGCCAGCAGCTTGGTCGGGACCCCAGATACGCAGTATTTT; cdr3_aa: CASSLVGTPDTQYF
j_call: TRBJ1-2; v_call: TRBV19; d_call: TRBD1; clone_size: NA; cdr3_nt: TGTGCCAGTAAACCGGGACAGGCCAGCTATGGCTACACCTTC; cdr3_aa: CASKPGQASYGYTF
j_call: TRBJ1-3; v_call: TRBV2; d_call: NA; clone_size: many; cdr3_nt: TGTGCCAGCAGTGAAGCGTCAGGGATCGGAAACACCATATATTTT; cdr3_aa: CASSEASGIGNTIYF
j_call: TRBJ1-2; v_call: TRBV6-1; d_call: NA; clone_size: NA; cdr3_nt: TGTGCCAGCAGTGACCACCGGGACCCACCTAACTATGGCTACACCTTC; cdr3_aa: CASSDHRDPPNYGYTF
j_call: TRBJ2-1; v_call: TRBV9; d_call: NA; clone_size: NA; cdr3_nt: TGTGCCAGCAGCCCCCATGGGGGAGAGGTAAATGAGCAGTTCTTC; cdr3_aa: CASSPHGGEVNEQFF
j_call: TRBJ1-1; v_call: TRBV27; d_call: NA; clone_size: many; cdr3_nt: TGTGCCAGCAGTTTATGGAGGGGCACTGAAGCTTTCTTT; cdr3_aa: CASSLWRGTEAFF
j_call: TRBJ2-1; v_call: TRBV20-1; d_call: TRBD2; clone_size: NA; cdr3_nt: TGCAGTGCTCAGTCCGGGACCGCAGGACTAGCGGGAGGAAATGAGCAGTTCTTC; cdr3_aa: CSAQSGTAGLAGGNEQFF
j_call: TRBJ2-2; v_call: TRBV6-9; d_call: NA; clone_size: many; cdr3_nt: TGTGCCAGCAGTTTCTTGAGCGGCTCGAACACCGGGGAGCTGTTTTTT; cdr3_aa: CASSFLSGSNTGELFF
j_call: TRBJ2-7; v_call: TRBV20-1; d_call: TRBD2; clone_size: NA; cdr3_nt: TGCAGTGCGGGGTCGGCCCACCAAGCGGGAGGGCCTCTCTCCTACGAGCAGTACTTC; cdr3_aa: CSAGSAHQAGGPLSYEQYF
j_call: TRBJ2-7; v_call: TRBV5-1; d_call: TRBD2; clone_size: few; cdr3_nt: TGCGCCAGCATCCCGACTAGCGGGGGTAGTGGATCCTACGAGCAGTACTTC; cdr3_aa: CASIPTSGGSGSYEQYF
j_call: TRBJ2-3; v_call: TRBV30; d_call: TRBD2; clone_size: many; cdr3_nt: TGTGCCTGGAGTGTTAGCGGGATGAACACAGATACGCAGTATTTT; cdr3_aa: CAWSVSGMNTDTQYF
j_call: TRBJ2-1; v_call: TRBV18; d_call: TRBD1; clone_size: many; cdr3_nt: TGTGCCAGCTCACCTACGACAGGGGACGATGAGCAGTTCTTC; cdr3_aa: CASSPTTGDDEQFF
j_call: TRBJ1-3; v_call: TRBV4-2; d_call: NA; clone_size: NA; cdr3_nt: TGTGCCAGCAGCCACCTAACAGGGTCTCCTAACGGAAACACCATATATTTT; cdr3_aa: CASSHLTGSPNGNTIYF
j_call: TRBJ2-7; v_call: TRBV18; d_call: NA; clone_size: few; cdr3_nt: TGTGCCAGCTCACCACGAGGGGAACAACTTCTCTACGAGCAGTACTTC; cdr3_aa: CASSPRGEQLLYEQYF
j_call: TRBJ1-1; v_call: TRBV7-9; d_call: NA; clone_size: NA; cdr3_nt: TGTGTCAGCAGCTTAATTGACCAACGGTACACTGAAGCCTTCTTT; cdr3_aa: CVSSLIDQRYTEAFF
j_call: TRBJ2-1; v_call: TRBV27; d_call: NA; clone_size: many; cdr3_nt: TGTGCCAGCAGTCCCGGGACCGCAATCTACAATGAGCAGTTCTTC; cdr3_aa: CASSPGTAIYNEQFF
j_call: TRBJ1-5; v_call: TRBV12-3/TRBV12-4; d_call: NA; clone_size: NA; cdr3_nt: TGTGCCAGCACCTTGGGGGGATACAATCAGCCCCAGCATTTT; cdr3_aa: CASTLGGYNQPQHF
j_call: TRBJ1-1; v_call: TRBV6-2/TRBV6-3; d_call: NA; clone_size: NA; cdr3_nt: TGTGCCAGCAGTTTAGTAAGGACAGAAACTGAAGCTTCCTTT; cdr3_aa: CASSLVRTETEASF
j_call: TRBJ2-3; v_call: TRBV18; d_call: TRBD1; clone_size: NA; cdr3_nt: TGTGCCAGCTCACCACGGGACAGGGGTTTTACAGATACGCAGTATTTT; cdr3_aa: CASSPRDRGFTDTQYF